A selection of T cell receptor beta chains follows, all from one sample in a study of spatial heterogeneity in lung cancer. TCRdb reanalysed the 5' RACE reads using MiXCR and keeps one entry per CDR3 protein. The profile shows some 78,000 distinct CDR3 sequences, about 8% of them singletons. Sequenced here: PBMCs, sampled at surgery. These TCRs come from a male donor with early-stage non-small cell lung cancer. CDR3s include the opening cysteine and the closing phenylalanine or tryptophan. A D gene is named only where the DNA matches it firmly. Size tells how often a clone was seen (once, few, many) or the class of an expanded clone, and some rows leave it out.

TRBJ1-5 TRBV2 NA few CASSNRGGPNQPQHF TGTGCCAGCAGTAATCGGGGAGGCCCCAATCAGCCCCAGCATTTT
TRBJ1-1 TRBV6-2/TRBV6-3 NA many CATRRVNTEAFF TGTGCCACCCGGCGGGTGAACACTGAAGCTTTCTTT
TRBJ2-2 TRBV29-1 NA many CSVAVSVWGRVGGELFF TGCAGCGTTGCCGTCAGTGTTTGGGGGCGCGTCGGCGGGGAGCTGTTTTTT
TRBJ1-5 TRBV4-1 NA many CASSQASGNQPQHF TGCGCCAGCAGCCAAGCTTCTGGGAATCAGCCCCAGCATTTT
TRBJ1-1 TRBV12-3/TRBV12-4 TRBD1 few CASSQGQAMNTEAFF TGTGCCAGCAGCCAAGGACAGGCTATGAACACTGAAGCTTTCTTT
TRBJ2-7 TRBV6-5 NA NA CASSYSGRWTYEQYF TGTGCCAGCAGTTACTCTGGGCGGTGGACCTACGAGCAGTACTTC
TRBJ2-2 TRBV5-4 NA NA CASSLGRTGYAGELFF TGTGCCAGCAGCTTGGGTCGAACAGGGTACGCCGGGGAGCTGTTTTTT
TRBJ2-7 TRBV7-3 TRBD2 few CASSLISGSEQYF TGTGCCAGCAGCTTGATCAGCGGGAGCGAGCAGTACTTC
TRBJ2-3 TRBV11-3 NA NA CASSLDPSTDTQYF TGTGCCAGCAGCTTAGACCCTAGTACAGATACGCAGTATTTT
TRBJ1-3 TRBV3-1 NA few CASKRTASSGNTIYF TGTGCCAGCAAGCGGACAGCCAGCTCTGGAAACACCATATATTTT
TRBJ1-3 TRBV3-1 NA many CASAGAGATIYF TGTGCCAGCGCCGGCGCGGGGGCCACCATATATTTT
TRBJ1-1 TRBV20-1 NA many CSARDLGTEAFF TGCAGTGCTAGAGATCTCGGCACTGAAGCTTTCTTT
TRBJ2-1 TRBV27 TRBD2 NA CASSLTPLAGGRGEQFF TGTGCCAGCAGTTTGACCCCTCTAGCGGGAGGGCGGGGTGAGCAGTTCTTC
TRBJ2-1 TRBV20-1 TRBD2 few CSAKNSGINEQFF TGCAGTGCTAAGAATAGCGGGATAAATGAGCAGTTCTTC
TRBJ1-4 TRBV5-1 NA few CASSLQGGEEKLFF TGCGCCAGCAGCTTGCAGGGAGGGGAAGAAAAACTGTTTTTT
TRBJ1-2 TRBV7-9 TRBD1 many CASSGSTGGLPYGYTF TGTGCCAGCAGCGGTTCGACAGGGGGGCTCCCGTATGGCTACACCTTC
TRBJ2-2 TRBV19 NA NA CASSINSNSLPGELFF TGTGCCAGTAGTATAAACAGCAACTCTCTGCCCGGGGAGCTGTTTTTT
TRBJ2-6 TRBV6-6 TRBD1 many CASRGGQGYSGANVLTF TGTGCCAGCCGTGGGGGACAGGGCTACTCTGGGGCCAACGTCCTGACTTTC
TRBJ2-6 TRBV5-4 NA NA CASSLKQGHGANVLTF TGTGCCAGCAGCTTGAAACAGGGTCACGGGGCCAACGTCCTGACTTTC
TRBJ2-3 TRBV27 NA NA CASSLWAQMSDTQYF TGTGCCAGCAGTTTGTGGGCGCAGATGTCAGATACGCAGTATTTT
TRBJ2-5 TRBV2 NA many CASSPRQGQETQYF TGTGCCAGCAGTCCCCGGCAGGGACAAGAGACCCAGTACTTC
TRBJ1-5 TRBV29-1 NA few CSVVTGLSNQPQHF TGCAGCGTTGTGACGGGGCTAAGCAATCAGCCCCAGCATTTT
TRBJ2-7 TRBV4-2 TRBD2 few CASSLSGLAEPYEQYF TGTGCCAGCAGCCTATCGGGACTAGCGGAACCCTACGAGCAGTACTTC
TRBJ2-3 TRBV12-3/TRBV12-4 TRBD2 many CASSQLAGSTDTQYF TGTGCCAGCAGTCAACTAGCGGGATCCACAGATACGCAGTATTTT
TRBJ2-5 TRBV5-1 NA few CASSFESETQYF TGCGCCAGCAGCTTCGAGTCAGAGACCCAGTACTTC
TRBJ2-5 TRBV7-9 NA NA CASSPRLGQETQYF TGTGCCAGCAGCCCCCGACTAGGTCAAGAGACCCAGTACTTC
TRBJ2-7 TRBV2 NA medium-sized CASSAGVPRDEQYF TGTGCCAGCAGCGCCGGAGTGCCGCGGGACGAGCAGTACTTC
TRBJ2-1 TRBV12-3/TRBV12-4 NA few CASSPPALLGNEQFF TGTGCCAGCAGTCCCCCCGCTCTCCTTGGCAATGAGCAGTTCTTC
TRBJ1-1 TRBV5-1 NA many CASSLSTNTEAFF TGCGCCAGCAGCTTGAGTACGAACACTGAAGCTTTCTTT
TRBJ2-1 TRBV9 NA few CASSVEDSDRWQFF TGTGCCAGCAGCGTAGAAGACTCCGATCGGTGGCAGTTCTTC
TRBJ1-1 TRBV7-2 NA few CASSPRWGNTEAFF TGTGCCAGCAGCCCCCGGTGGGGGAACACTGAAGCTTTCTTT
TRBJ1-1 TRBV4-1 NA many CASSKTGTKNTEAFF TGCGCCAGCAGTAAGACCGGGACAAAGAACACTGAAGCTTTCTTT
TRBJ2-7 TRBV3-1 NA many CASSQAALGYEQYF TGTGCCAGCAGCCAAGCAGCGTTGGGGTACGAGCAGTACTTC
TRBJ1-1 TRBV4-2 NA many CASGTPGGGNEAFF TGTGCCAGCGGGACACCGGGGGGCGGGAATGAAGCTTTCTTT
TRBJ2-4 TRBV29-1 TRBD1 many CSAITGAIQYF TGCAGCGCGATAACAGGGGCAATTCAGTACTTC
TRBJ2-5 TRBV29-1 NA many CSVLGLLGSGIQETQYF TGCAGCGTTCTGGGCTTATTAGGGTCGGGGATACAAGAGACCCAGTACTTC
TRBJ2-7 TRBV6-2/TRBV6-3 NA few CASSYLSKGNEQYF TGTGCCAGCAGTTACCTAAGCAAAGGGAACGAGCAGTACTTC
TRBJ2-7 TRBV2 TRBD1 few CASRTDRGQGEQYF TGTGCCAGCAGGACCGACAGGGGGCAAGGCGAGCAGTACTTC
TRBJ1-2 TRBV6-2/TRBV6-3 NA NA CASRNPDVGKHGYTF TGTGCCAGCAGGAACCCGGACGTAGGGAAACATGGCTACACCTTC
TRBJ2-3 TRBV28 TRBD2 many CAGRASGRPDTQYF TGTGCGGGCCGGGCTAGCGGGCGACCAGATACGCAGTATTTT
TRBJ2-3 TRBV10-3 TRBD2 many CAISSGRAADTQYF TGTGCCATCTCTAGCGGGAGGGCAGCAGATACGCAGTATTTT
TRBJ1-1 TRBV7-9 TRBD1 few CASSIGQGASAFF TGTGCCAGCAGTATTGGACAGGGGGCATCAGCTTTCTTT
TRBJ1-5 TRBV27 TRBD1 few CASSWTGEFQPQHF TGTGCCAGCAGTTGGACAGGGGAATTTCAGCCCCAGCATTTT
TRBJ2-7 TRBV29-1 NA NA CSARVAYEQYF TGCAGCGCCCGGGTCGCCTACGAGCAGTACTTC
TRBJ2-2 TRBV19 NA many CASHLGDGELFF TGTGCCAGTCATTTGGGGGACGGGGAGCTGTTTTTT
TRBJ1-1 TRBV10-3 TRBD1 many CAISSYSGTGREEAFF TGTGCCATCAGTAGCTACTCCGGGACAGGGCGCGAGGAAGCTTTCTTT
TRBJ1-1 TRBV2 TRBD1 many CAGSPRGTEAFF TGTGCCGGGAGCCCCAGGGGGACTGAAGCTTTCTTT
TRBJ2-2 TRBV5-5 NA few CASSLYSSNTGELFF TGTGCCAGCAGCTTGTACAGCTCGAACACCGGGGAGCTGTTTTTT
TRBJ1-1 TRBV12-3/TRBV12-4 TRBD1 many CASILQGALSFEAFF TGTGCCAGCATACTACAGGGGGCTCTTTCCTTTGAAGCTTTCTTT